Each of the 18 T cell receptor beta chains below was sequenced from the same sample in a study of PD-1 blockade in classical Hodgkin lymphoma. Using immunoSEQ multiplex PCR, the repertoire was profiled, and TCRdb retains in-frame clones only, with some absent. The sample has about 5,200 clones; approximately 90% are singletons. The time point here: newly diagnosed, previously untreated cHL patient sample. By magnetic negative selection, CD8+ T cells were isolated from the thawed PBMCs. The sequenced sample consisted of CD8+ T cells from blood. The receptors stem from a human donor with classical Hodgkin lymphoma.

Only one count was recorded for this clone. The chain is built from TRBV28 and TRBJ1-1; no reliable D call. CDR1 and CDR2 from the germline V gene are MDHEN and SYDVKM. This CDR3 comprises 13 residues. Deletions cut 4 bases from V and 8 bases from J, with 14 bases between. CDR3 sequence (DNA): TGTGCCAGCAGTTCCCCGACCGACTCAGAAGCTTTCTTT. Translating it yields CASSSPTDSEAFF.

The chain links TRBV25-1 to TRBJ2-7; no definite D call. This CDR3 has 16 residues. V lost 3 bases and J lost 7, with 22 bases in between. The germline V gene encodes CDR1 MGHDK and CDR2 SYGVNS. CDR3 in amino acids: CASSDKSAPLTTEQYF. DNA of the CDR3: TGTGCCAGCAGTGACAAGTCGGCCCCCCTAACTACGGAGCAGTACTTC.

The chain combines TRBV19 with TRBJ1-4; no firm D call. Trimming left V 3 bases short and J 0 bases short, with 8 bases between. Germline CDR1 is LNHDA and CDR2 is SQIVND (reference sequence). The CDR3 sequence is 15 residues long. CDR3 region: CASSIQVTTNEKLFF. The CDR3 nucleotides are TGTGCCAGTAGTATCCAGGTGACAACTAATGAAAAACTGTTTTTT.

The chain combines TRBV4-3 with TRBJ2-7; D unclear. The germline V gene encodes CDR1 LGHNA and CDR2 YSLEER. This CDR3 is built from 14 residues. The V end was cut by 1 base, the J end by 2 bases, with 9 bases between. The chain's CDR3 is CASSQVLGAYEQYF. CDR3 sequence (DNA): TGCGCCAGCAGCCAAGTTCTTGGGGCCTACGAGCAGTACTTC.

This clone was observed a few times. V and J are TRBV16 and TRBJ1-2; no firm D call. V was trimmed by 0 bases and J by 4 bases, leaving 9 bases between them. CDR1 KGHSY and CDR2 FQNENV come from the germline V gene. CDR3 length: 14 amino acids. The CDR3 DNA reads as TGTGCCAGCAGCCAATCCTCACAGAGCTATGGCTACACCTTC. This sequence encodes CASSQSSQSYGYTF.

As to this clone: The junction departs from germline at one end; a sequencing error may be responsible. CDR3 in amino acids: CASSQDSATSGFRYEQFF. CDR3 nucleotide sequence: TGCGCCAGCAGCCAAGATAGCGCGACTAGCGGGTTTAGATATGAGCAGTTCTTC. V gene TRBV5-4 combines with J gene TRBJ2-1; 10 bases match TRBD2. CDR3 length: 18 residues. In germline, CDR1 is SGHNT, CDR2 YYREEE (reference sequence).

The chain combines TRBV27 with TRBJ1-2; 7 bases fit TRBD1. The CDR3 covers 15 residues. Trimming removed 3 bases from V and 4 bases from J; junction bases left unmatched: 8. The germline CDR1 and CDR2 sequences are MNHEY and SMNVEV (reference sequence). This CDR3 is CASSFGGDRVYGYTF. CDR3 DNA sequence: TGTGCCAGCAGTTTTGGTGGCGACAGGGTCTATGGCTACACCTTC.

The chain couples TRBV5-1 to TRBJ1-2, with 9 bases lining up with TRBD1. From germline, CDR1 is SGHRS and CDR2 YFSETQ. Trimming removed 4 bases from V and 2 bases from J; junction bases left unmatched: 9. The CDR3 is 16 residues long. In DNA form, the CDR3 reads TGCGCCAGCAGCGTTTACTCCGGGACAGGGAACTATGGCTACACCTTC. Its translation: CASSVYSGTGNYGYTF. The full variable domain, its missing parts supplied by reference TRBV5-1 and TRBJ1-2, is KAGVTQTPRYLIKTRGQQVTLSCSPISGHRSVSWYQQTPGQGLQFLFEYFSETQRNKGNFPGRFSGRQFSNSRSEMNVSTLELGDSALYLCASSVYSGTGNYGYTFGSGTRLTVV.

This chain joins TRBV12-5 and TRBJ1-4; the D gene is possibly TRBD1 (5 bases). The CDR3 is 12 residues long. The germline V and J ends were trimmed by 6 bases and 12 bases, with 14 bases remaining between them. The germline CDR1 and CDR2 sequences are LGHNT and FRNRAP. As DNA, the CDR3 is TGTGCTAGTGGCGAGGGCCCCAGGGAACTGTTTTTT. Translation gives CASGEGPRELFF.

The chain employs TRBV28 and TRBJ1-6; D is undetermined. The CDR3 is 14 amino acids. CDR1 is MDHEN and CDR2 is SYDVKM in the germline V gene. V lost 6 bases to trimming and J lost 5 bases, with 11 bases between them. CDR3 loop: CASRAGSNNSPLHF. The CDR3 DNA follows: TGTGCCAGCAGGGCAGGCAGCAATAATTCACCCCTCCACTTT.

Of note for this clone: Germline and junction disagree at one end, which may indicate a read error. The V gene is TRBV6-5, the J gene TRBJ2-7, with a possible D match to TRBD1 (6 bases). Per germline, CDR1 MNHEY and CDR2 SVGAGI. This CDR3 contains 14 residues. CDR3 region: CASSYLRGSNEQYF. The CDR3 region has the DNA TGTGCCAGCAGTTACCTCAGGGGCTCCAACGAGCAGTACTTC.

The V call is TRBV6-5, the J call TRBJ2-7; no clear D gene. CDR1 MNHEY and CDR2 SVGAGI come from the germline V gene. The CDR3 is 15 residues long. Trimming took off 2 bases at V and 5 bases at J, with 16 bases between the two ends. The CDR3 DNA sequence: TGTGCCAGCAGTTACCGACGGCTCGCCGGGCACGAGCAGTACTTC. Amino acids: CASSYRRLAGHEQYF.

The CDR3 protein is CASSSSSGFFYEQYF. The CDR3 DNA sequence: TGTGCCAGCAGTTCTTCTAGCGGCTTCTTTTACGAGCAGTACTTC. The chain couples TRBV6-5 to TRBJ2-7, with 7 bases identical to TRBD2. The CDR3 loop spans 15 amino acids. CDR1 and CDR2 from the germline V gene are MNHEY and SVGAGI. V was pared by 4 bases and J by 4 bases, with 10 bases of the junction left unmatched.

This chain connects TRBV11-2 to TRBJ2-5, with D possibly being TRBD2 (6 bases). Per the germline V gene, CDR1 is SGHAT and CDR2 is FQNNGV. Trimming left V 4 bases short and J 4 bases short, with 10 bases between. This CDR3 is built from 13 residues. DNA for the CDR3: TGTGCCAGCAGCTCCCGACTAGGAGAGACCCAGTACTTC. Protein: CASSSRLGETQYF.

The genes are TRBV10-3 and TRBJ1-2; TRBD1 is a possible D gene (6 bases). V was shortened by 4 bases and J by 0 bases, with 21 bases between the two germline ends. CDR3 length: 18 amino acids. Germline V CDR1 and CDR2: ENHRY, SYGVKD. In nucleotides, the CDR3 is TGTGCCATCAGTGGATCCTCGGGGACACCTGAGACTAACTATGGCTACACCTTC. As protein: CAISGSSGTPETNYGYTF.

V usage is TRBV27 and J usage is TRBJ2-1; 12 bases fit TRBD2. Germline V gene data show CDR1 as MNHEY and CDR2 as SMNVEV (reference sequence). The CDR3 consists of 15 residues. V lost 5 bases and J lost 8; bases outside the gene matches: 7. This CDR3 reads CASSPLAGGIDEQFF. The CDR3 nucleotides are TGTGCCAGCAGTCCTCTAGCGGGAGGGATAGATGAGCAGTTCTTC.

This rearrangement joins TRBV19 to TRBJ1-2, with a tentative D call TRBD1 (5 bases). The V end was cut by 9 bases, the J end by 4 bases, with 12 bases between. There are 12 residues in the CDR3. The germline CDR1 and CDR2 sequences are LNHDA and SQIVND (reference sequence). The CDR3 spells CASVTEGYGYTF. In DNA form, the CDR3 reads TGTGCCAGCGTGACAGAGGGCTATGGCTACACCTTC.

The chain joins TRBV27 to TRBJ1-2; the D gene is possibly TRBD1 (6 bases). The CDR3 length is 14 residues. The V and J ends lost 5 bases and 4 bases respectively, with 14 bases between them. Germline CDR1 MNHEY, CDR2 SMNVEV (reference sequence). This CDR3 reads CASSARRDIYGYTF. CDR3 nucleotide sequence: TGTGCCAGCAGTGCCCGACGGGACATCTATGGCTACACCTTC.